These 2 T cell receptor beta chains share one sample of origin, sequenced in a study of identical twins (dated by TCRdb to 2016 to 2017). Library preparation employed 5' RACE. The run used an Illumina HiSeq 2000. In-frame beta chains were kept once TCRdb had trimmed the public reads at Q25 with fastp and called clones with MiXCR. Rows with a matching CDR3 protein are joined into one entry that keeps the most common DNA and genes. The table for this sample lists roughly 250,000 distinct CDR3 sequences; over 13% of them were counted only once. Clones ranked in the top ten supply approximately 8.2% of the sample. The sample comprised memory (CD45RO+) T cells sorted from blood. The cell subset or site label, read with the paper, signifies: CD45RO+ enriched T cells. These receptors all come from a woman aged 18-35 years in good health.

Many counts were recorded for this clonotype. The V call is TRBV20-1, the J call TRBJ2-1; 8 bases map to TRBD2. V lost 5 bases and J lost 5; bases outside the gene matches: 11. CDR1 and CDR2 from the germline V gene are DFQATT and SNEGSKA (reference sequence). The CDR3 covers 15 residues. The CDR3 is CSALSAVAGNNEQFF. CDR3 bases: TGCAGTGCTCTCTCGGCAGTAGCGGGGAACAATGAGCAGTTCTTC.

There are many counts of this clonotype. The rearrangement links TRBV12-3 or TRBV12-4 to TRBJ1-2, with D tentatively TRBD1 (6 bases). This CDR3 has 14 residues. Trimming took 2 bases from V and 3 from J, leaving 10 bases between them. CDR3 coding DNA: TGTGCCAGCAGTTTATCCGGGACACACTATGGCTACACCTTC. Its translation is CASSLSGTHYGYTF.